This passage covers 6 T cell receptor beta chains from one sample sequenced in a study of PD-1 blockade in classical Hodgkin lymphoma. Data came from immunoSEQ multiplex PCR; TCRdb stores just in-frame clones and leaves some out. The sample carries thousands of clones, around four fifths recorded once. There was relapse after autologous stem cell transplantation in every patient, and there was variation in brentuximab vedotin exposure. This material consisted of peripheral blood mononuclear cells (PBMCs), taken before the second cycle of nivolumab. The origin of the receptors is a human donor with classical Hodgkin lymphoma.

The rearrangement links TRBV13 to TRBJ2-5; tentatively, D is TRBD1 (5 bases). This CDR3 spans 14 amino acids. V was trimmed by 0 bases and J by 2 bases, leaving 7 bases between them. Germline V gene data show CDR1 as PRHDT and CDR2 as FYEKMQ (reference sequence). CDR3 protein: CASSLGAGQETQYF. In DNA, the CDR3 is TGTGCCAGCAGCTTAGGGGCAGGGCAAGAGACCCAGTACTTC.

This clone was seen a few times. The chain carries TRBV15 and TRBJ2-5; 9 bases are shared with TRBD1. The CDR3 totals 15 residues. Looked up from germline, CDR1 is LNHNV and CDR2 is YYDKDF (reference sequence). The trim removed 3 bases at V and 0 bases at J, leaving 2 bases unmatched. Here the CDR3 DNA reads TGTGCCACCAGCAGCTGGGACAGGGACCAAGAGACCCAGTACTTC. The encoded protein is CATSSWDRDQETQYF.

The chain carries TRBV6-5 and TRBJ2-7, with 8 nucleotides matching TRBD2. Trimming cost V 6 bases and J 2 bases; bases outside gene matches: 6. Germline V gene lookup returns CDR1 MNHEY and CDR2 SVGAGI. CDR3 size: 14 residues. This CDR3 is CASRQSGGTYEQYF. In nucleotides, the CDR3 is TGTGCCAGCAGACAAAGCGGGGGCACCTACGAGCAGTACTTC.

The J gene is TRBJ2-2, the V gene TRBV7-3; 13 nucleotides agree with TRBD2. The CDR3 sequence is 22 residues long. Germline loops: CDR1 SGHTA, CDR2 FQGTGA. J lost 5 bases, V lost 0 bases, and 18 bases had no gene match. As DNA, the CDR3 is TGTGCCAGCAGCTTAACGGTTAGGACTAGCGGGAGCTCCCCCATGAGGACCGGGGAGCTGTTTTTT. Its protein product is CASSLTVRTSGSSPMRTGELFF.

This rearrangement joins TRBV28 to TRBJ2-3, with a weak D call TRBD2 (7 bases). V was clipped by 9 bases and J by 2 bases, with 12 bases between them. In germline, CDR1 is MDHEN, CDR2 SYDVKM. The CDR3 extends over 13 amino acids. For the CDR3, the DNA is TGTGCCAGTCACAGGGACTACACAGATACGCAGTATTTT. This encodes CASHRDYTDTQYF.

The V call is TRBV7-8, the J call TRBJ2-2, with D possibly TRBD1 on 6 matching bases. Per the germline V gene, CDR1 is SGHVS and CDR2 is FQNEAQ. The CDR3 totals 14 residues. V was shortened by 6 bases and J by 3 bases, with 11 bases between the two germline ends. The CDR3 reads CASRGDTYTGELFF. The CDR3 DNA reads as TGTGCCAGCAGGGGGGACACTTACACCGGGGAGCTGTTTTTT. The whole variable domain, filled in from reference TRBV7-8 and TRBJ2-2, reads GAGVSQSPRYKVAKRGQDVALRCDPISGHVSLFWYQQALGQGPEFLTYFQNEAQLDKSGLPSDRFFAERPEGSVSTLKIQRTQQEDSAVYLCASRGDTYTGELFFGEGSRLTVL.